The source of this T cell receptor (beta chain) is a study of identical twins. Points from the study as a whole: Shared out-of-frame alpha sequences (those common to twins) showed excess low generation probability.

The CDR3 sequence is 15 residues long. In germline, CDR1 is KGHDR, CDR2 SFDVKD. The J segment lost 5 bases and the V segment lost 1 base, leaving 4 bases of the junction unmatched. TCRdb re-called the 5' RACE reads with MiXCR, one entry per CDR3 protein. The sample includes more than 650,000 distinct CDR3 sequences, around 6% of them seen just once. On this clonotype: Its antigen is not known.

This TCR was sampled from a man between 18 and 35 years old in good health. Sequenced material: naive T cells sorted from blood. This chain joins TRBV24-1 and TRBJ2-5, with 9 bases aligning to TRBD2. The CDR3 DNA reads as TGTGCCACCAGTGATTTAAGCGGGAGGCTGGAGACCCAGTACTTC. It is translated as CATSDLSGRLETQYF.